This entry concerns a single T cell receptor beta chain. Antigen unknown. At sampling all donors were nominally healthy, likely with unrecorded immune exposures. The CDR3 is made up of 13 amino acids. Per the germline V gene, CDR1 is WSHSY and CDR2 is SAAADI. V shed 4 bases and J 9 bases; nucleotides not matched to a gene: 4. The PCR employed 60 Vbeta primers together with 13 Jbeta primers. Sequencing used immunoSEQ multiplex PCR; TCRdb keeps in-frame clones, though not all of them. The sample holds roughly 130,000 clones, around 8.5% seen once. The data belong to a study of cytomegalovirus exposure and HLA in healthy donors. Study findings and constraints: Researchers counted roughly 160 TCR beta chains as cytomegalovirus-associated. Presence/absence results assume similar sequencing depth per donor, which may not hold. TCR beta V segments were, for the most part, productive about 87% or about 30% of the time in an earlier analysis.

The source is a man aged 35 to 55 in good health and CMV-seronegative. V usage is TRBV10-2 and J usage is TRBJ2-7; 12 nucleotides match TRBD1. The material sequenced was PBMCs. The chain's CDR3 is CASSVGTGGVQYF. The CDR3 bases are TGCGCCAGCAGTGTCGGGACAGGGGGCGTGCAGTACTTC.